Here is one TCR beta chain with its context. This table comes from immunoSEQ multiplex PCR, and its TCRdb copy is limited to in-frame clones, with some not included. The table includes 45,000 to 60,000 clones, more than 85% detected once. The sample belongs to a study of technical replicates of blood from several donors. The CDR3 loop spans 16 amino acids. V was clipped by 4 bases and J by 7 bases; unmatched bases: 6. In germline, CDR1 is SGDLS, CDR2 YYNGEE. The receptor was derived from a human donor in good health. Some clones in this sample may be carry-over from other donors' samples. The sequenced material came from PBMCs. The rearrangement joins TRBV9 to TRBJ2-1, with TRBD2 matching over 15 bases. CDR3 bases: TGTGCCAGCAGCACCGGGACTAGCGGGGGGTTGAATGAGCAGTTCTTC. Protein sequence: CASSTGTSGGLNEQFF.